The next 14 T cell receptor beta chains were all read from a single sample in a study of spatial heterogeneity in lung cancer. Study-level findings and limits: The study found that expanded intratumoral alpha and beta TCR counts tracked tumor mutation counts.

One entry per CDR3 protein, called by TCRdb with MiXCR from the 5' RACE reads. Of about 18,000 distinct CDR3 sequences in the sample, 5.5% to 8% were seen once. For these TCRs, the target antigens are not known. As for time point: sample taken at primary tumor resection. Sequencing was performed on lung tumor tissue, taken at surgery. These receptors came from a female donor with early-stage non-small cell lung cancer.

This clonotype was observed at least ten times. This chain joins TRBV7-2 and TRBJ1-1; D unresolved. The CDR3 length is 14 residues. Germline CDR1 SGHTA, CDR2 FQGNSA. The germline V and J ends were trimmed by 1 base and 4 bases, with 10 bases remaining between them. The chain's CDR3 is CASSLGGLSTEAFF. The CDR3 DNA reads as TGTGCCAGCAGCTTAGGGGGATTGTCCACTGAAGCTTTCTTT.

This clonotype came up a few times. This chain connects TRBV7-2 to TRBJ2-5; D not certain. The CDR3 has 12 residues. Trimming removed 5 bases at V and 3 bases at J, with 7 bases between. Germline-derived CDR1 and CDR2 are SGHTA and FQGNSA. Here the CDR3 DNA reads TGTGCCAGCAGCGAATTCAAAGAGACCCAGTACTTC. Amino acid sequence: CASSEFKETQYF. The full variable domain, rest sourced from reference TRBV7-2 and TRBJ2-5, is GAGVSQSPSNKVTEKGKDVELRCDPISGHTALYWYRQSLGQGLEFLIYFQGNSAPDKSGLPSDRFSAERTGGSVSTLTIQRTQQEDSAVYLCASSEFKETQYFGPGTRLLVL.

Within the sample, this clonotype is medium-sized. The rearrangement uses TRBV29-1 and TRBJ2-5; weak D call: TRBD1 (6 bases). The CDR3 length is 19 residues. The germline V and J ends were trimmed by 7 bases and 1 base, with 31 bases remaining between them. Germline V gene lookup returns CDR1 SQVTM and CDR2 ANQGSEA. The CDR3 region is CSAYRTGYEVIASQETQYF. DNA of the CDR3: TGCAGCGCTTACCGAACAGGGTACGAAGTCATTGCGTCCCAAGAGACCCAGTACTTC.

This clonotype has at least ten counts. This chain joins TRBV4-3 and TRBJ2-3; 7 bases map to TRBD2. CDR3 length equals 15 residues. Germline values: CDR1 LGHNA, CDR2 YSLEER. With 4 bases clipped from V and 5 bases from J, the junction kept 9 bases outside the gene matches. The CDR3 sequence: CASSRARELLDTQYF. CDR3 in DNA: TGCGCCAGCAGCCGCGCGCGGGAGTTGTTAGATACGCAGTATTTT.

The chain carries TRBV10-3 and TRBJ2-1; D uncertain. From germline, CDR1 is ENHRY and CDR2 SYGVKD. The CDR3 extends over 12 amino acids. Trimming left V 6 bases short and J 5 bases short, with 8 bases between. As DNA, the CDR3 is TGTGCCATCAGCTACCAGGACAATGAGCAGTTCTTC. This encodes CAISYQDNEQFF.

This clonotype has a count of ten or more. The chain uses TRBV27 and TRBJ1-6; D uncertain. Germline CDR1 is MNHEY and CDR2 is SMNVEV (reference sequence). Trimming shortened V by 5 bases and J by 7 bases, and 9 bases separated the two germline ends. This CDR3 region has 13 residues. As DNA, the CDR3 is TGTGCCAGCAGTATAGCGGAAAATTCACCCCTCCACTTT. It specifies CASSIAENSPLHF.

The chain is built from TRBV7-2 and TRBJ2-2, with 10 bases that match TRBD2. The CDR3 is 15 amino acids. CDR1 is SGHTA, CDR2 FQGNSA, per germline. The junction had 0 bases not matched to a gene; V was cut back by 4 bases and J by 1 base. CDR3 nucleotide sequence: TGTGCCAGCAGCTGGACTAGCGGGAACACCGGGGAGCTGTTTTTT. The encoded protein is CASSWTSGNTGELFF.

This clonotype was detected many times. The chain carries TRBV9 and TRBJ2-7, with D unresolved. Looked up from germline, CDR1 is SGDLS and CDR2 is YYNGEE. This CDR3 comprises 15 residues. The V gene lost 6 bases and the J gene lost 4 bases, with 20 bases spanning the gap. The CDR3 DNA follows: TGTGCCAGCACCCCGAGTGCAGCCTCTTCTTACGAGCAGTACTTC. Translated, it gives CASTPSAASSYEQYF.

This clonotype is medium-sized by share. This chain links TRBV2 with TRBJ2-5; possible D gene TRBD1, 6 bases. Between the trimmed V and J ends, which lost 2 bases and 2 bases, there was a span of 9 bases. The germline V gene has CDR1 SNHLY and CDR2 FYNNEI. This CDR3 spans 14 amino acids. CDR3 in DNA: TGTGCCAGCAGTGAAATAACAGGGCAAGAGACCCAGTACTTC. Translation: CASSEITGQETQYF.

At least ten counts were recorded for this clonotype. The CDR3 here is CASSIRPGGASNQPQHF. The CDR3 DNA follows: TGTGCCAGCAGCATCCGTCCAGGGGGCGCGAGCAATCAGCCCCAGCATTTT. The genes are TRBV7-8 and TRBJ1-5, with TRBD1 matching 8 bases. The germline CDR1 and CDR2 sequences are SGHVS and FQNEAQ. The CDR3 loop spans 17 amino acids. After removal of 5 bases from V and 1 base from J, the junction contained 10 bases not matched to a gene.

This clonotype was recorded many times. The chain has TRBV4-3 and TRBJ1-5; tentative D call: TRBD1 (6 bases). CDR3 length: 16 residues. V shed 0 bases and J shed 3 bases, with 12 bases lying between them. Germline V gene lookup returns CDR1 LGHNA and CDR2 YSLEER. CDR3 bases: TGCGCCAGCAGCCAAGATTTCGGGGGGCTCAATCAGCCCCAGCATTTT. Its protein is CASSQDFGGLNQPQHF.

This clonotype was seen repeatedly, ten times or more. The rearrangement joins TRBV30 to TRBJ1-1; no clear D gene. With 3 bases removed from V and 2 bases from J, the gap between germline ends came to 10 bases. Looked up from germline, CDR1 is GTSNPN and CDR2 is SVGIG (reference sequence). This CDR3 has 13 amino acids. CDR3 DNA: TGTGCCTGGAGCCGCCGGCCCAACACTGAAGCTTTCTTT. It is translated as CAWSRRPNTEAFF. Drawing the rest from reference TRBV30 and TRBJ1-1, the complete variable domain is SQTIHQWPATLVQPVGSPLSLECTVEGTSNPNLYWYRQAAGRGLQLLFYSVGIGQISSEVPQNLSASRPQDRQFILSSKKLLLSDSGFYLCAWSRRPNTEAFFGQGTRLTVV.

The sample holds many counts of this clonotype. This rearrangement joins TRBV20-1 to TRBJ2-7; the D gene is possibly TRBD1 (5 bases). The CDR3 loop spans 13 amino acids. The germline V and J ends were trimmed by 6 bases and 6 bases, with 18 bases remaining between them. Germline CDR1 reads DFQATT; CDR2 reads SNEGSKA (reference sequence). DNA of the CDR3: TGCAGTGCCCCTAACCCCTCAGGGCCCGAGCAGTACTTC. Amino acids: CSAPNPSGPEQYF.

In this sample, this clonotype turned up many times. This rearrangement joins TRBV7-2 to TRBJ2-7; 8 bases align to TRBD2. CDR3 length: 15 residues. Trimming at V came to 5 bases and at J to 0 bases, leaving 6 bases not matched to a gene. Germline V gene lookup returns CDR1 SGHTA and CDR2 FQGNSA. The CDR3 nucleotides are TGTGCCAGCAGCCCAAGGACTAGCCGCTCCTACGAGCAGTACTTC. Its protein product is CASSPRTSRSYEQYF.